This TCR beta chain came from a study of T cells after yellow fever vaccination. TCRdb re-called the 5' RACE reads through MiXCR, storing one row per CDR3 protein. The sample shows a few hundred thousand distinct CDR3 sequences, 2.5% to 3.5% of them seen only once. The input for sequencing was CD4+ T cells sorted from PBMCs, taken 10 days after the yellow fever booster vaccination. This receptor was obtained from a man younger than 35 who received the YFV17D yellow fever vaccine.

The CDR3 DNA sequence: TGTGCCAGCAGCACTAGGATTTCTAGCACAGATACGCAGTATTTT. Translating it yields CASSTRISSTDTQYF. V and J are TRBV7-2 and TRBJ2-3; a possible D gene is TRBD2 (5 bases). Looked up from germline, CDR1 is SGHTA and CDR2 is FQGNSA. The CDR3 spans 15 residues. Trimming cost V 5 bases and J 0 bases, with 12 bases left between them.